This T cell receptor beta chain was found in a study of T cell repertoires in cytomegalovirus infection. The overall study: In the study, CMV epitopes included recently identified HLA-C-restricted and well-studied HLA-B-restricted ones. Both CMV infection and a matching HLA type were indicated by public TCR beta signatures. General observations from the study: In two of eight donors, the top clonotype was HLA-C-restricted CMV-specific.

TCRdb itself ran the reads through MiXCR, one entry per CDR3 protein. The table records some 500,000 distinct CDR3 sequences, roughly 43% of them present only once. This clonotype was observed a single time. The antigen is not known. Trimming cost V 4 bases and J 1 base, with 10 bases left between them. CDR1 is LGHNT and CDR2 is FRNRAP in the germline V gene. The CDR3 runs to 14 residues. The source material was cultured PBMCs, sampled from culture after CMV antigen stimulation. The TCR sequence derives from a human donor in good health (CMV status not recorded). Some clones in this sample may be carry-over from other donors' samples. The chain joins TRBV12-5 to TRBJ1-2; D possibly corresponds to TRBD1 (6 bases). CDR3 in amino acids: CASGSQGNNYGYTF. The CDR3 DNA reads as TGTGCTAGTGGTTCTCAGGGGAATAACTATGGCTACACCTTC.